This entry lists 25 T cell receptor beta chains sequenced from one sample in a study of response to subunit inactivated influenza vaccine. TCRdb recomputed calls from the RT-PCR reads with MiXCR, one row per CDR3 protein. The sample has some 520,000 distinct CDR3 sequences; 15% to 20% are singletons. The sequenced sample was CD4+ T cells sorted from PBMCs, obtained 23 months after vaccination. The receptors were gathered from a man in his fifties or sixties who received an inactivated influenza vaccine.

This clonotype has a handful of counts. The rearrangement joins TRBV7-2 to TRBJ2-7; D tentatively fits TRBD1 or TRBD2 (5 bases each). V was pared by 0 bases and J by 3 bases, with 18 bases between. Germline V gene sequence: CDR1 SGHTA, CDR2 FQGNSA. This CDR3 is built from 17 residues. The CDR3: CASSLAGRDPNLYEQYF. The CDR3 nucleotides read TGTGCCAGCAGCTTAGCGGGACGGGACCCTAATCTCTACGAGCAGTACTTC.

This clonotype was seen repeatedly, ten times or more. V usage is TRBV7-2 and J usage is TRBJ2-3; 10 nucleotides line up with TRBD2. CDR1 and CDR2 from the germline V gene are SGHTA and FQGNSA. The CDR3 contains 16 residues. Unmatched junction bases numbered 0, after V lost 0 bases and J lost 0 bases. The CDR3 DNA follows: TGTGCCAGCAGCTTAGCTAGCGGGGGGAGCACAGATACGCAGTATTTT. Translation: CASSLASGGSTDTQYF.

The chain is built from TRBV29-1 and TRBJ2-7; D perhaps matches TRBD2 (5 bases). The germline V and J ends were trimmed by 4 bases and 2 bases, with 21 bases remaining between them. Germline CDR1 SQVTM, CDR2 ANQGSEA. The CDR3 loop spans 16 amino acids. In nucleotides, the CDR3 is TGCAGCGTTGTATCCGGACGGAGATTCGGGGCCTACGAGCAGTACTTC. Protein sequence: CSVVSGRRFGAYEQYF.

This clonotype occurred many times. The J gene is TRBJ2-1, the V gene TRBV11-2; 7 positions match TRBD1. V was pared by 5 bases and J by 8 bases, with 3 bases of the junction left unmatched. The CDR3 has 12 residues. Germline assignment: CDR1 SGHAT and CDR2 FQNNGV. The CDR3 is CASSVQGYEQFF. DNA of the CDR3: TGTGCCAGCAGCGTACAGGGGTATGAGCAGTTCTTC.

The J gene is TRBJ1-6, the V gene TRBV20-1, with D perhaps matching TRBD1 (5 bases). The CDR3 runs to 13 residues. The ends were cut back, 7 bases at V and 8 bases at J, with 15 bases in the middle. CDR1 is DFQATT, CDR2 SNEGSKA, per germline (reference sequence). In DNA form, the CDR3 reads TGCAGTGTTCAGGGTATTCAGGATTCACCCCTCCACTTT. Translated, it gives CSVQGIQDSPLHF.

This sequence joins TRBV7-8 and TRBJ2-1; 10 nucleotides line up with TRBD1. This CDR3 is built from 16 residues. Trimming took 5 bases from V and 4 from J; bases not matched to a gene: 8. Per the germline V gene, CDR1 is SGHVS and CDR2 is FQNEAQ. The CDR3 bases are TGTGCCAGCAGCCGTGCCGGGACAGGGGCTTACAATGAGCAGTTCTTC. It translates to CASSRAGTGAYNEQFF.

This clonotype was seen a handful of times. This sequence joins TRBV7-9 and TRBJ2-5; 12 bases map to TRBD2. Germline-derived CDR1 and CDR2 are SEHNR and FQNEAQ (reference sequence). Trimming removed 1 base from V and 7 bases from J; junction bases left unmatched: 4. The CDR3 length is 15 residues. CDR3 residues: CASSLVTSGSGTQYF. In nucleotides, the CDR3 is TGTGCCAGCAGCTTAGTGACTAGCGGGAGTGGGACCCAGTACTTC.

A few counts support this clonotype. The chain employs TRBV6-1 and TRBJ2-1, with 12 bases that match TRBD2. The CDR3 is made up of 14 amino acids. CDR1 is MNHNS and CDR2 is SASEGT in the germline V gene. V lost 10 bases and J lost 4; bases outside the gene matches: 5. In DNA, the CDR3 is TGTGCCACCCTAGCGGGGGGGAGTTACAATGAGCAGTTCTTC. Amino acid sequence: CATLAGGSYNEQFF.

This clonotype turned up a few times. This chain uses TRBV7-9 with TRBJ2-5; D not resolved. The CDR3 length is 13 residues. V lost 4 bases and J 2 bases, leaving 8 bases between the germline ends. Germline V gives CDR1 SEHNR, CDR2 FQNEAQ (reference sequence). This chain's CDR3 is CASSSRQQETQYF. CDR3 sequence (DNA): TGTGCCAGCAGCTCTCGACAACAAGAGACCCAGTACTTC.

The chain employs TRBV7-2 and TRBJ2-3; D call uncertain. This CDR3 is built from 16 residues. V was trimmed by 0 bases and J by 1 base, leaving 11 bases between them. CDR1 and CDR2 (germline): SGHTA, FQGNSA. CDR3 loop: CASSLAPKGRTDTQYF. In DNA, the CDR3 is TGTGCCAGCAGCTTAGCGCCCAAGGGTCGCACAGATACGCAGTATTTT.

This clonotype was seen a handful of times. The chain joins TRBV20-1 to TRBJ1-1; D call uncertain. V dropped 2 bases and J dropped 5 bases, with 6 bases sitting between them. This CDR3 has 11 residues. CDR1 DFQATT and CDR2 SNEGSKA come from the germline V gene (reference sequence). The CDR3 sequence is CSARQSTEAFF. The CDR3 coding sequence is TGCAGTGCTAGACAAAGTACTGAAGCTTTCTTT.

The table lists this clonotype with a few counts. CDR3 region: CASSRGPDYNEQFF. The CDR3 coding sequence is TGTGCCAGCAGCCGCGGTCCCGACTACAATGAGCAGTTCTTC. J is TRBJ2-1 and V is TRBV7-2; D not resolved. The CDR3 spans 14 residues. Germline values: CDR1 SGHTA, CDR2 FQGNSA. V was trimmed by 5 bases and J by 3 bases, leaving 11 bases between them.

This clonotype was seen repeatedly, ten times or more. The chain carries TRBV7-9 and TRBJ2-1, with 9 bases lining up with TRBD1. Germline V gene lookup returns CDR1 SEHNR and CDR2 FQNEAQ (reference sequence). This CDR3 is 15 amino acids long. V trimming: 5 bases; J trimming: 3 bases; junction bases outside the gene matches: 5. The chain's CDR3 is CASSRGGQGYNEQFF. The CDR3 DNA follows: TGTGCCAGCAGCCGAGGGGGACAGGGCTACAATGAGCAGTTCTTC. The complete variable domain, with remaining parts taken from reference TRBV7-9 and TRBJ2-1, reads DTGVSQNPRHKITKRGQNVTFRCDPISEHNRLYWYRQTLGQGPEFLTYFQNEAQLEKSRLLSDRFSAERPKGSFSTLEIQRTEQGDSAMYLCASSRGGQGYNEQFFGPGTRLTVL.

This clonotype has more than one count but fewer than ten. The J gene is TRBJ2-3, the V gene TRBV9; 9 bases map to TRBD1. The CDR3 sequence is 16 residues long. The V and J ends lost 3 bases and 2 bases, in that order; junction bases with no gene match: 7. The germline CDR1 and CDR2 sequences are SGDLS and YYNGEE. CDR3 bases: TGTGCCAGCAGCGCTTTACAGGGGGCCTTCACAGATACGCAGTATTTT. Encoded protein: CASSALQGAFTDTQYF.

As for this clonotype: A much bigger clone sits one base away, suggesting this may be a read error. The rearrangement uses TRBV5-6 and TRBJ2-1, with a tentative D call TRBD2 (5 bases). Deletions cut 6 bases from V and 7 bases from J, with 23 bases between. The CDR3 has 16 amino acids. The germline V gene has CDR1 SGHDT and CDR2 YYEEEE. The CDR3 region is CASNTGWRSFWNEQFF. Written as DNA, the CDR3 is TGTGCCAGCAACACCGGCTGGAGGAGCTTTTGGAATGAGCAGTTCTTC. The full variable domain, completed using reference TRBV5-6 and TRBJ2-1, is DAGVTQSPTHLIKTRGQQVTLRCSPKSGHDTVSWYQQALGQGPQFIFQYYEEEERQRGNFPDRFSGHQFPNYSSELNVNALLLGDSALYLCASNTGWRSFWNEQFFGPGTRLTVL.

The table lists this clonotype with a few counts. This sequence joins TRBV12-3 or TRBV12-4 and TRBJ2-7; 10 nucleotides line up with TRBD2. The length of the CDR3 is 13 residues. V was pared by 5 bases and J by 6 bases, with 4 bases of the junction left unmatched. The CDR3, as DNA: TGTGCCAGCAGTCCTGGACTAGCGGCCGAGCAGTACTTC. Protein: CASSPGLAAEQYF.

The chain recombines TRBV12-3 or TRBV12-4 with TRBJ2-2, with a possible D match to TRBD2 (5 bases). CDR3 length equals 14 residues. The ends were cut back, 2 bases at V and 5 bases at J, with 9 bases in the middle. The CDR3 region is CASSLQRRTGELFF. CDR3 coding DNA: TGTGCCAGCAGTTTACAGCGGCGAACCGGGGAGCTGTTTTTT.

This sequence joins TRBV7-8 and TRBJ2-2, with a weak D call TRBD1 (5 bases). Per germline, CDR1 SGHVS and CDR2 FQNEAQ. This CDR3 is built from 18 residues. Trimming shortened V by 4 bases and J by 0 bases, and 18 bases separated the two germline ends. CDR3 nucleotide sequence: TGTGCCAGCAGCTCAGGGTGGGGATACGCTACGAACACCGGGGAGCTGTTTTTT. Translated, it gives CASSSGWGYATNTGELFF.

J is TRBJ2-1 and V is TRBV5-6; 7 bases map to TRBD2. The CDR3 length is 16 residues. V lost 4 bases and J lost 2; bases outside the gene matches: 9. Germline CDR1 and CDR2: SGHDT and YYEEEE. The CDR3 here is CASSVLLAPTYNEQFF. The CDR3, as DNA: TGTGCCAGCAGCGTTTTACTAGCGCCTACCTACAATGAGCAGTTCTTC.

The chain uses TRBV10-3 and TRBJ2-7, with 7 bases that match TRBD2. Germline V gives CDR1 ENHRY, CDR2 SYGVKD. V lost 6 bases to trimming and J lost 0 bases; unmatched junction nucleotides: 5. The CDR3 has 14 residues. The CDR3 nucleotides read TGTGCCATCAGCCTCGAGCGGGACTCCTACGAGCAGTACTTC. It translates to CAISLERDSYEQYF.

This clonotype turned up a few times. The chain combines TRBV12-3 or TRBV12-4 with TRBJ2-3; D is unclear. CDR3 size: 15 residues. The V end was cut by 6 bases, the J end by 1 base, with 14 bases between. The CDR3 DNA follows: TGTGCCAGCAGCACTGAGACCTTTCGCACAGATACGCAGTATTTT. This gives the protein CASSTETFRTDTQYF.

This clonotype was counted a few times. The rearrangement links TRBV24-1 to TRBJ2-1; 10 nucleotides agree with TRBD2. Unmatched junction bases numbered 23, after V lost 4 bases and J lost 15 bases. The germline gives CDR1 KGHDR, CDR2 SFDVKD. The CDR3 has 18 amino acids. The CDR3 bases are TGTGCCACCAGTGACCTCCCCCCGAGTGGGGTAGCGGGAGGCCCGGGGTTCTTC. Amino acids: CATSDLPPSGVAGGPGFF.

This clonotype was seen a few times. This chain links TRBV28 with TRBJ2-3, with D hard to call. The germline gives CDR1 MDHEN, CDR2 SYDVKM. The CDR3 is 12 residues long. V was shortened by 6 bases and J by 3 bases, with 7 bases between the two germline ends. The CDR3 region has the DNA TGTGCCAGCAGAAAAACGACAGATACGCAGTATTTT. It is translated as CASRKTTDTQYF. The full variable domain, completed using reference TRBV28 and TRBJ2-3, is DVKVTQSSRYLVKRTGEKVFLECVQDMDHENMFWYRQDPGLGLRLIYFSYDVKMKEKGDIPEGYSVSREKKERFSLILESASTNQTSMYLCASRKTTDTQYFGPGTRLTVL.

This clonotype was observed once. This chain joins TRBV20-1 and TRBJ1-6; D uncertain. The V gene's germline CDR1 is DFQATT and CDR2 SNEGSKA (reference sequence). The CDR3 runs to 15 residues. With 6 bases removed from V and 4 bases from J, the gap between germline ends came to 16 bases. DNA of the CDR3: TGCAGTGCCCGAGTGTCCGGGGAATATAATTCACCCCTCCACTTT. This gives the protein CSARVSGEYNSPLHF.

This chain links TRBV20-1 with TRBJ2-5; either TRBD1 or TRBD2 may fit D (6 bases each). Germline V CDR1 and CDR2: DFQATT, SNEGSKA (reference sequence). V was shortened by 6 bases and J by 6 bases, with 20 bases between the two germline ends. CDR3 size: 14 residues. CDR3 bases: TGCAGTGCCCCACAACTGGGGGGCTTGAAGACCCAGTACTTC. This translates into CSAPQLGGLKTQYF.